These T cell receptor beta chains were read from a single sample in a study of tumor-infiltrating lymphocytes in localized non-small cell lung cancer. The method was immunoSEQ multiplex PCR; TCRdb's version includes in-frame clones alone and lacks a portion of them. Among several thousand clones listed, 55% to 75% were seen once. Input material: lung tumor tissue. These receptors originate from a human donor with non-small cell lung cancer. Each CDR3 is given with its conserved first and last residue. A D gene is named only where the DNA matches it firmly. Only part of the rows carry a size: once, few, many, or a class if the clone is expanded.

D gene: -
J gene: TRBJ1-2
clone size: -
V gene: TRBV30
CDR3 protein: CAWSRAGADLNYGYTF
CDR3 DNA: TGTGCCTGGAGTCGGGCAGGTGCCGACCTTAACTATGGCTACACCTTC

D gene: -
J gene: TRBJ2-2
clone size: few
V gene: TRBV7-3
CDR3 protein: CASRGGGTGELFF
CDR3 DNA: TGTGCCAGCAGGGGTGGGGGCACCGGGGAGCTGTTTTTT

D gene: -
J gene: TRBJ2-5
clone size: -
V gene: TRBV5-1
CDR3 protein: CASSAFGRETQYF
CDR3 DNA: TGCGCCAGCAGCGCGTTTGGGAGAGAGACCCAGTACTTC

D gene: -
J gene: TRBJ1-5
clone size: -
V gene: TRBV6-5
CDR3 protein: CASSYSGSSIGPQHF
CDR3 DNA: TGTGCCAGCAGTTACTCAGGGTCGTCTATAGGGCCCCAGCATTTT

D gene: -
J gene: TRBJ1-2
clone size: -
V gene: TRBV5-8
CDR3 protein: CASSLGLGYGYTF
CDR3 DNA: TGTGCCAGCAGCTTGGGTCTGGGCTATGGCTACACCTTC

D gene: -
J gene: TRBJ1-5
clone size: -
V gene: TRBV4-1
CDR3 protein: CASSQFRGDSNQPQHF
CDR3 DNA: TGCGCCAGCAGCCAATTTAGGGGGGATAGCAATCAGCCCCAGCATTTT

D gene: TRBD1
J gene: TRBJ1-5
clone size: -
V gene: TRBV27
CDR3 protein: CASSDLQGIGQPQHF
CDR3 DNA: TGTGCCAGCAGTGACTTACAGGGGATAGGTCAGCCCCAGCATTTT

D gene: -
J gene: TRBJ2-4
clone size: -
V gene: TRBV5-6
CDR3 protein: CASSYFLAALAKNIQYF
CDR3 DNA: TGTGCCAGCAGCTACTTTCTGGCAGCACTAGCCAAAAACATTCAGTACTTC

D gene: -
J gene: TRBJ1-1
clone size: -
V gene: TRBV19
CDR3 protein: CASSTKRGAFF
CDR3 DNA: TGTGCCAGTAGTACAAAGAGGGGAGCTTTCTTT

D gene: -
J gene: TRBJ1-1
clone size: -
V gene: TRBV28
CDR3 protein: CASRLAGIQSTEAFF
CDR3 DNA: TGTGCCAGCAGGCTTGCAGGGATCCAAAGCACTGAAGCTTTCTTT

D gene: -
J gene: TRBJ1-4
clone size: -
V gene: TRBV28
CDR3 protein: CASSLGIPQTILNEKLFF
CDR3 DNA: TGTGCCAGCAGTTTAGGAATTCCCCAGACAATCTTAAATGAAAAACTGTTTTTT

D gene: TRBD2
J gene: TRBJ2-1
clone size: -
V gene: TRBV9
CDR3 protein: CASSTGLAGNNEQFF
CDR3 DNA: TGTGCCAGCAGCACGGGACTAGCGGGGAACAATGAGCAGTTCTTC

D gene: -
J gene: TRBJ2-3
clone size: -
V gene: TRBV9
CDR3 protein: CASSVVDSTDTQYF
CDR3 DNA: TGTGCCAGCAGCGTAGTGGACAGCACAGATACGCAGTATTTT